Following are 32 T cell receptor beta chains from one sample sequenced in a study of CD8+CD57+ T cells in acquired aplastic anemia (dated by TCRdb to 2017 to 2018). Sequencer: Illumina HiSeq 2000. Genomic DNA served as template for TCR beta VDJ combination and CDR3 sequence profiling. TCRdb took the public reads, trimmed them with fastp at Q25, ran MiXCR for clone calling and kept in-frame beta chains. Rows with one shared CDR3 protein collapse into an entry with the most common genes and DNA. The sample has approximately 100,000 distinct CDR3 sequences on record, around 68% of them singletons. The ten largest clones add up to over 55% of the sample. The patients picked for sequencing were ones in whom flow cytometry had shown an expansion of CD8+CD57+ cells. Sequenced material: sorted CD4+, CD8+, or CD8+CD57+ T cells (not recorded which) from PBMCs. The receptors originated from a human donor with aplastic anemia.

The chain uses TRBV24-1 and TRBJ2-5; 7 bases fit TRBD1. Germline CDR1 is KGHDR and CDR2 is SFDVKD. The CDR3 contains 17 residues. After removal of 5 bases from V and 2 bases from J, the junction contained 13 bases not matched to a gene. CDR3 protein: CATSAGQDRDLQETQYF. CDR3 in DNA: TGTGCCACCAGTGCCGGGCAAGACAGGGACCTACAAGAGACCCAGTACTTC.

The sample holds a few counts of this clonotype. The genes are TRBV2 and TRBJ2-5; 9 bases align to TRBD2. The CDR3 is made up of 16 amino acids. CDR1 is SNHLY and CDR2 is FYNNEI in the germline V gene. Trimming cost V 6 bases and J 6 bases; bases outside gene matches: 14. CDR3: CASRSDLAGGWKTQYF. The CDR3 region has the DNA TGTGCCAGCAGGAGCGATTTGGCGGGAGGGTGGAAGACCCAGTACTTC.

The gene calls are TRBV9 and TRBJ1-4; tentative D call: TRBD1 (5 bases). V was trimmed by 0 bases and J by 6 bases, leaving 15 bases between them. Per the germline V gene, CDR1 is SGDLS and CDR2 is YYNGEE. This CDR3 is 16 amino acids long. CDR3 amino acids: CASSVGVGTNYEKLFF. CDR3 DNA sequence: TGTGCCAGCAGCGTAGGTGTAGGGACGAACTATGAAAAACTGTTTTTT.

This clonotype was seen ten or more times. V usage is TRBV24-1 and J usage is TRBJ2-3; 16 bases are shared with TRBD2. Germline CDR1 is KGHDR and CDR2 is SFDVKD. The CDR3 length is 19 residues. With 3 bases clipped from V and 4 bases from J, the junction kept 9 bases outside the gene matches. In DNA form, the CDR3 reads TGTGCCACCAGTGATCTAACCGGGACTAGCGGGGGGGTCCCAGATACGCAGTATTTT. Its translation is CATSDLTGTSGGVPDTQYF.

V and J are TRBV9 and TRBJ2-5; D gene ambiguous. Germline V gives CDR1 SGDLS, CDR2 YYNGEE. This CDR3 has 15 amino acids. V shed 4 bases and J shed 5 bases, with 18 bases lying between them. The CDR3 bases are TGTGCCAGCAGCAGAACAATCACGCAAGGGGAGACCCAGTACTTC. Translated: CASSRTITQGETQYF. Full variable domain (missing parts from reference TRBV9 and TRBJ2-5): DSGVTQTPKHLITATGQRVTLRCSPRSGDLSVYWYQQSLDQGLQFLIQYYNGEERAKGNILERFSAQQFPDLHSELNLSSLELGDSALYFCASSRTITQGETQYFGPGTRLLVL.

V and J are TRBV15 and TRBJ1-2; 8 positions match TRBD1. The germline gives CDR1 LNHNV, CDR2 YYDKDF (reference sequence). This CDR3 contains 15 residues. V shed 2 bases and J 3 bases; nucleotides not matched to a gene: 5. The CDR3 sequence: CATSRRQGTHYGYTF. Here the CDR3 DNA reads TGTGCCACCAGCAGACGACAGGGGACACACTATGGCTACACCTTC.

This clonotype was seen once. The final CDR3 position lacks the conserved phenylalanine or tryptophan, pointing to a likely read error. No DNA is shown, since the ends of the CDR3 on it are uncertain; the CDR3 is the one TCRdb lists. The rearrangement uses TRBV7-8 and TRBJ2-7; the table's D gene call, TRBD2, was not cross checked with the DNA. The CDR3 adds up to 13 amino acids, both ends counted. Looked up from germline, CDR1 is SGHVS and CDR2 is FQNEAQ. The CDR3 sequence is CASSDRTSGSCSI.

The genes are TRBV20-1 and TRBJ1-2; D remains unclear. Trimming removed 5 bases at V and 4 bases at J, with 17 bases between. This CDR3 spans 14 amino acids. The germline V gene encodes CDR1 DFQATT and CDR2 SNEGSKA (reference sequence). DNA for the CDR3: TGCAGTGCTTCTAGGGAGGGAGGTCTCTATGGCTACACCTTC. Encoded protein: CSASREGGLYGYTF.

This clonotype was observed a handful of times. The gene calls are TRBV24-1 and TRBJ1-6; D might be TRBD1 (5 bases). Trimming removed 3 bases at V and 5 bases at J, with 16 bases between. Germline V CDR1 and CDR2: KGHDR, SFDVKD. This CDR3 has 17 amino acids. CDR3 coding DNA: TGTGCCACCAGTGATGCACGATCGGGACGGAATAATTCACCCCTCCACTTT. Protein: CATSDARSGRNNSPLHF.

The rearrangement uses TRBV28 and TRBJ2-5; 10 nucleotides line up with TRBD1. Looked up from germline, CDR1 is MDHEN and CDR2 is SYDVKM. Losses at the gene ends were 3 bases for V and 1 base for J; bases not matched to a gene: 5. This CDR3 is built from 16 residues. CDR3 amino acids: CASSFLGTGAQETQYF. The CDR3 DNA is TGTGCCAGCAGTTTTCTAGGGACAGGGGCCCAAGAGACCCAGTACTTC.

This clonotype was observed a handful of times. The J gene is TRBJ1-2, the V gene TRBV10-3, with D possibly being TRBD1 (5 bases). Germline CDR1 ENHRY, CDR2 SYGVKD. V lost 10 bases and J lost 5, with 11 bases in between. This CDR3 contains 11 residues. The CDR3 nucleotides read TGTGCCACCAACGGGGGGTATGGCTACACCTTC. Residues: CATNGGYGYTF.

The V call is TRBV4-1, the J call TRBJ1-1; D remains ambiguous. Germline V gene lookup returns CDR1 MGHRA and CDR2 YSYEKL. V was clipped by 5 bases and J by 9 bases, with 10 bases between them. The CDR3 loop spans 11 amino acids. The CDR3 nucleotides read TGCGCCAGCAGCGGAGGGAGGAAAGCTTTCTTT. Amino acids: CASSGGRKAFF.

This rearrangement joins TRBV19 to TRBJ1-6; D is uncertain. The CDR3 loop spans 12 amino acids. V was clipped by 2 bases and J by 9 bases, with 5 bases between them. Germline V CDR1 and CDR2: LNHDA, SQIVND (reference sequence). CDR3 region: CASSIPRSPLHF. In DNA, the CDR3 is TGTGCCAGTAGTATACCTCGTTCACCCCTCCACTTT.

V usage is TRBV7-9 and J usage is TRBJ2-5; D gene ambiguous. Germline V gives CDR1 SEHNR, CDR2 FQNEAQ (reference sequence). The CDR3 sequence is 15 residues long. V shed 7 bases and J shed 0 bases, with 15 bases lying between them. The CDR3 nucleotides read TGTGCCAGCACCTATGGAGCTAGGTACCAAGAGACCCAGTACTTC. Protein: CASTYGARYQETQYF.

The chain employs TRBV7-8 and TRBJ1-1; D gene ambiguous. The length of the CDR3 is 13 residues. V gave up 7 bases and J gave up 5 bases, with 14 bases separating them. The germline V gene encodes CDR1 SGHVS and CDR2 FQNEAQ. The CDR3 spells CASIERERTEAFF. The CDR3, as DNA: TGTGCCAGCATCGAGCGGGAAAGGACTGAAGCTTTCTTT.

The sample holds many counts of this clonotype. The rearrangement joins TRBV2 to TRBJ2-2; a weak D match, TRBD2 (6 bases). The V end lost 10 bases, the J end lost 2 bases, and 11 bases lay between the germline ends. The CDR3 is made up of 13 amino acids. Germline loops: CDR1 SNHLY, CDR2 FYNNEI. The CDR3 DNA reads as TGTGCCATCCTCGGGGGTAACACCGGGGAGCTGTTTTTT. Translated, it gives CAILGGNTGELFF. The full variable domain, completed using reference TRBV2 and TRBJ2-2, is EPEVTQTPSHQVTQMGQEVILRCVPISNHLYFYWYRQILGQKVEFLVSFYNNEISEKSEIFDDQFSVERPDGSNFTLKIRSTKLEDSAMYFCAILGGNTGELFFGEGSRLTVL.

Regarding this clonotype: The junction shows a germline mismatch at one end, possibly a read error. This chain joins TRBV9 and TRBJ2-7, with D possibly matching TRBD1 (7 bases). CDR3 length: 16 residues. The V gene's germline CDR1 is SGDLS and CDR2 YYNGEE. Here the CDR3 reads CASSPGGGAGWDEQYF. CDR3 DNA: TGCGCCAGCAGCCCCGGAGGGGGCGCAGGGTGGGACGAGCAGTACTTC.

The chain has TRBV19 and TRBJ1-6; TRBD1 is a possible D gene (5 bases). The CDR3 is 15 amino acids. CDR1 and CDR2 (germline): LNHDA, SQIVND (reference sequence). V lost 5 bases to trimming and J lost 9 bases, with 17 bases between them. CDR3 region: CASSQRDRDVSPLHF. The CDR3 DNA sequence: TGTGCCAGTAGTCAGCGGGACCGGGATGTTTCACCCCTCCACTTT.

This clonotype turned up a few times. V gene TRBV10-3 combines with J gene TRBJ2-5; D tentatively reads TRBD1 or TRBD2 (6 bases each). This CDR3 comprises 15 residues. The V end was cut by 2 bases, the J end by 5 bases, with 15 bases between. Germline V gene lookup returns CDR1 ENHRY and CDR2 SYGVKD. DNA of the CDR3: TGTGCCATCAGTGAGCCGGGTGGGGGGCTTGAGACCCAGTACTTC. Encoded protein: CAISEPGGGLETQYF.

The V call is TRBV15, the J call TRBJ1-4, with D unclear. The germline V gene encodes CDR1 LNHNV and CDR2 YYDKDF (reference sequence). V lost 0 bases and J 7 bases, leaving 12 bases between the germline ends. CDR3 length equals 15 residues. The CDR3 nucleotides are TGTGCCACCAGCAGAGATCGCTGGGCCCGTGAAAAACTGTTTTTT. Amino acids: CATSRDRWAREKLFF.

This chain connects TRBV20-1 to TRBJ1-4, with D hard to call. Deletions cut 1 base from V and 8 bases from J, with 8 bases between. Germline CDR1 reads DFQATT; CDR2 reads SNEGSKA (reference sequence). The CDR3 spans 12 residues. In DNA form, the CDR3 reads TGCAGTGCTAGAGGGCCGGGGGAAAAACTGTTTTTT. Translated, it gives CSARGPGEKLFF.

This clonotype occurred once. The rearrangement links TRBV10-3 to TRBJ1-1; TRBD1 is a possible D gene (5 bases). The length of the CDR3 is 16 residues. V gave up 0 bases and J gave up 1 base, with 12 bases separating them. The germline V gene encodes CDR1 ENHRY and CDR2 SYGVKD. Here the CDR3 DNA reads TGTGCCATCAGTGAGTCAAACGGCAGGGCGAACACTGAAGCTTTCTTT. This codes for CAISESNGRANTEAFF.

The rearrangement joins TRBV2 to TRBJ1-1, with 9 bases lining up with TRBD1. The V and J ends lost 7 bases and 10 bases, in that order; junction bases with no gene match: 10. This CDR3 is 13 amino acids long. From germline, CDR1 is SNHLY and CDR2 FYNNEI. The CDR3 sequence is CASMAGTGKRAFF. CDR3 in DNA: TGTGCCAGCATGGCGGGGACAGGGAAGAGAGCTTTCTTT.

V gene TRBV12-3 or TRBV12-4 combines with J gene TRBJ2-7; 8 positions match TRBD2. The CDR3 is made up of 13 amino acids. The ends lost 6 bases at V and 7 bases at J; junction bases unmatched: 8. The CDR3 reads CASSPGLVGEQYF. The CDR3 DNA reads TGTGCCAGCAGCCCGGGACTAGTTGGTGAGCAGTACTTC.

This clonotype came up once. The V gene is TRBV24-1, the J gene TRBJ2-1; 8 bases are shared with TRBD2. V shed 5 bases and J 13 bases; nucleotides not matched to a gene: 6. The CDR3 extends over 12 amino acids. Germline loops: CDR1 KGHDR, CDR2 SFDVKD. The CDR3 region has the DNA TGTGCCACCAGTGCCAGCGGGAGAGGCCAGTTCTTC. Its protein product is CATSASGRGQFF.

This clonotype was seen many times. The V gene is TRBV11-1, the J gene TRBJ1-2, with D possibly matching TRBD1 (6 bases). V shed 0 bases and J shed 1 base, with 15 bases lying between them. The CDR3 length is 17 residues. Germline lookup yields CDR1 SGHAT and CDR2 FQDESV (reference sequence). The CDR3 region has the DNA TGTGCCAGCAGCTTAGCACTTCGGGACATTCATAACTATGGCTACACCTTC. This codes for CASSLALRDIHNYGYTF.

The chain has TRBV19 and TRBJ1-6, with D possibly matching TRBD1 (5 bases). Germline CDR1 reads LNHDA; CDR2 reads SQIVND (reference sequence). The V end lost 6 bases, the J end lost 6 bases, and 12 bases lay between the germline ends. The CDR3 runs to 14 residues. In DNA, the CDR3 is TGTGCCAGTAGCGGGACGGACTCTAATTCACCCCTCCACTTT. Translated: CASSGTDSNSPLHF.

This clonotype was counted between two and nine times. Sequence at one end of the junction differs from germline and may be a read error. This chain links TRBV10-3 with TRBJ1-2; 7 bases align to TRBD1. The CDR3 is 13 residues long. Germline lookup yields CDR1 ENHRY and CDR2 SYGVKD. CDR3 DNA: TGTGCCACCAGTGCCAGGGGGAGCTATGGCTACACCTTC. Amino acids: CATSARGSYGYTF.

This clonotype was seen just once. CDR3 loop: CSAYQGQGSYEQYF. The CDR3 DNA reads as TGCAGTGCTTACCAGGGACAGGGGTCATACGAGCAGTACTTC. V gene TRBV20-1 combines with J gene TRBJ2-7, with TRBD1 matching 10 bases. Germline V gene lookup returns CDR1 DFQATT and CDR2 SNEGSKA (reference sequence). The length of the CDR3 is 14 residues. After removal of 5 bases from V and 4 bases from J, the junction contained 8 bases not matched to a gene.

The genes are TRBV7-9 and TRBJ1-6, with TRBD1 matching 7 bases. V shed 5 bases, J shed 8 bases, and the junction held 3 bases outside the gene matches. From germline, CDR1 is SEHNR and CDR2 FQNEAQ (reference sequence). This CDR3 region has 13 residues. The CDR3 is CASSPGGYSPLHF. The CDR3 coding sequence is TGTGCCAGCAGCCCAGGGGGATATTCACCCCTCCACTTT.

The V call is TRBV29-1, the J call TRBJ2-1; 10 nucleotides line up with TRBD2. The CDR3 length is 12 residues. The junction had 4 bases not matched to a gene; V was cut back by 5 bases and J by 9 bases. Germline CDR1 reads SQVTM; CDR2 reads ANQGSEA. The CDR3 reads CSVLLAGVEQFF. The CDR3 DNA is TGCAGCGTTCTCCTAGCGGGAGTTGAGCAGTTCTTC.

This clonotype was picked up one time. CDR3 region: CAISIQGAAEQYF. As DNA, the CDR3 is TGTGCCATCAGTATACAGGGGGCAGCCGAGCAGTACTTC. This chain connects TRBV10-3 to TRBJ2-7; 9 positions match TRBD1. Trimming cost V 5 bases and J 6 bases; bases outside gene matches: 5. The CDR3 totals 13 residues. Germline V gene sequence: CDR1 ENHRY, CDR2 SYGVKD.